The 26 T cell receptor beta chains given below trace back to one sample, sequenced in a study of beta chain features in type 1 diabetes. Expressed TCRB transcripts got sequenced, as all isolated RNA was reverse transcribed. The table came from immunoSEQ multiplex PCR; TCRdb's copy has only in-frame clones and leaves some out. The data hold 900,000 or so clones, with roughly a sixth observed a single time. The material sequenced was naive CD4+ T cells from blood. The receptors come from a woman under 30 in good health.

The sample holds a few counts of this clone. V usage is TRBV6-1 and J usage is TRBJ1-3, with D perhaps TRBD1 (6 bases). Looked up from germline, CDR1 is MNHNS and CDR2 is SASEGT. This CDR3 region has 15 residues. V was trimmed by 7 bases and J by 3 bases, leaving 16 bases between them. The CDR3 sequence is CASTVRSGVGNTIYF. Written as DNA, the CDR3 is TGTGCCAGCACCGTCCGTTCAGGGGTTGGAAACACCATATATTTT.

This chain joins TRBV28 and TRBJ2-1; D may match TRBD1 or TRBD2 (5 bases each). The CDR3 covers 15 residues. Germline CDR1 MDHEN, CDR2 SYDVKM. The ends were cut back, 8 bases at V and 6 bases at J, with 20 bases in the middle. CDR3 nucleotide sequence: TGTGCCAGCGCGGGCGTTGAGGGGCTTGGCAATGAGCAGTTCTTC. It is translated as CASAGVEGLGNEQFF.

This clone turned up a few times. The V call is TRBV14, the J call TRBJ2-5; 9 bases match TRBD1. Near its end, the DNA agrees better with TRBJ2-7, so the J call may be wrong. Germline CDR1 and CDR2: SGHDN and FVKESK. The CDR3 contains 19 residues. CDR3 protein: CASSQGAGTGPLSSYEQYF. The CDR3 DNA reads as TGTGCCAGCAGCCAAGGGGCCGGGACAGGGCCGTTGAGCTCCTACGAGCAGTACTTC.

CDR3 amino acids: CATSRDSPPTDTQYF. The CDR3 DNA reads as TGTGCCACCAGCAGAGATTCCCCACCCACAGATACGCAGTATTTT. The V call is TRBV15, the J call TRBJ2-3, with D hard to call. CDR3 size: 15 residues. From germline, CDR1 is LNHNV and CDR2 YYDKDF (reference sequence). Trimming took 0 bases from V and 2 from J, leaving 9 bases between them.

CDR3 DNA: TGCGCCAGCAGACAGACTAGCGTCGGAGAGACCCAGTACTTC. Translated, it gives CASRQTSVGETQYF. J is TRBJ2-5 and V is TRBV5-1; 8 positions agree with TRBD2. The V gene's germline CDR1 is SGHRS and CDR2 YFSETQ. The CDR3 is made up of 14 amino acids. V trimming: 5 bases; J trimming: 4 bases; junction bases outside the gene matches: 7. Drawing the rest from reference TRBV5-1 and TRBJ2-5, the complete variable domain is KAGVTQTPRYLIKTRGQQVTLSCSPISGHRSVSWYQQTPGQGLQFLFEYFSETQRNKGNFPGRFSGRQFSNSRSEMNVSTLELGDSALYLCASRQTSVGETQYFGPGTRLLVL.

This clone was seen a handful of times. The J gene is TRBJ2-3, the V gene TRBV19; possible D gene TRBD1, 5 bases. V gave up 9 bases and J gave up 6 bases, with 10 bases separating them. The CDR3 runs 11 residues. Germline V gives CDR1 LNHDA, CDR2 SQIVND (reference sequence). The CDR3 protein is CASRQSDTQYF. DNA for the CDR3: TGTGCCAGCAGACAGTCGGATACGCAGTATTTT.

This chain links TRBV20-1 with TRBJ2-1; D not certain. Germline CDR1 reads DFQATT; CDR2 reads SNEGSKA (reference sequence). The CDR3 consists of 11 residues. Trimming pared 4 bases from V and 5 bases from J, leaving 6 bases between. CDR3 DNA sequence: TGCAGTGCTAAACCCCACAATGAGCAGTTCTTC. Its protein is CSAKPHNEQFF.

V is TRBV27 and J is TRBJ2-7; 7 nucleotides agree with TRBD1. This CDR3 region has 13 residues. V shed 5 bases, J shed 2 bases, and the junction held 3 bases outside the gene matches. Germline assignment: CDR1 MNHEY and CDR2 SMNVEV (reference sequence). CDR3 DNA: TGTGCCAGCAGTAACAGGGGTCCCTACGAGCAGTACTTC. Amino acids: CASSNRGPYEQYF.

This clone occurred a few times. The chain couples TRBV11-2 to TRBJ1-5; D gene unclear. The V end was cut by 3 bases, the J end by 4 bases, with 7 bases between. This CDR3 is 13 amino acids long. The germline CDR1 and CDR2 sequences are SGHAT and FQNNGV. This CDR3 reads CASSLGRNQPQHF. Here the CDR3 DNA reads TGTGCCAGCAGCTTGGGCAGAAATCAGCCCCAGCATTTT.

The rearrangement links TRBV7-2 to TRBJ2-1; 7 positions match TRBD1. The ends lost 5 bases at V and 6 bases at J; junction bases unmatched: 4. Germline assignment: CDR1 SGHTA and CDR2 FQGNSA. The CDR3 runs 13 residues. DNA for the CDR3: TGTGCCAGCAGCGTTGACAGGGTCAATGAGCAGTTCTTC. Translation: CASSVDRVNEQFF.

The rearrangement joins TRBV5-1 to TRBJ1-1; weak D call: TRBD1 (5 bases). Trimming pared 0 bases from V and 0 bases from J, leaving 6 bases between. This CDR3 contains 14 residues. CDR1 and CDR2 (germline): SGHRS, YFSETQ. The CDR3 region is CASSLEGVNTEAFF. The CDR3 DNA follows: TGCGCCAGCAGCTTGGAAGGGGTGAACACTGAAGCTTTCTTT.

This rearrangement joins TRBV9 to TRBJ2-3; 7 bases map to TRBD1. V was pared by 0 bases and J by 4 bases, with 5 bases of the junction left unmatched. The V gene's germline CDR1 is SGDLS and CDR2 YYNGEE. This CDR3 is 15 amino acids long. CDR3 in amino acids: CASSVGVQGADTQYF. DNA of the CDR3: TGTGCCAGCAGCGTAGGGGTTCAGGGGGCAGATACGCAGTATTTT.

This clone was seen only a few times. This CDR3 is CASSLTVRTGELFF. CDR3 in DNA: TGTGCCAGCAGCTTGACTGTTCGGACCGGGGAGCTGTTTTTT. The chain has TRBV7-2 and TRBJ2-2; D is unclear. CDR3 length equals 14 residues. Per germline, CDR1 SGHTA and CDR2 FQGNSA. Between the trimmed V and J ends, which lost 3 bases and 5 bases, there was a span of 10 bases.

The V call is TRBV5-6, the J call TRBJ2-5, with D possibly TRBD1 on 5 matching bases. CDR1 is SGHDT, CDR2 YYEEEE, per germline. Deletions cut 8 bases from V and 1 base from J, with 15 bases between. The CDR3 extends over 14 amino acids. The CDR3 bases are TGTGCCAGTGAAACCCTCAGGGTCCAAGAGACCCAGTACTTC. Translated, it gives CASETLRVQETQYF.

With regard to this clone: Other DNA variants within this sample encode the same CDR3. The V call is TRBV7-3, the J call TRBJ1-5; D unresolved. V was cut by 1 base and J by 1 base, with 2 bases left in between. The CDR3 spans 13 residues. Germline V gene lookup returns CDR1 SGHTA and CDR2 FQGTGA. CDR3 nucleotide sequence: TGTGCCAGCAGCTTAAGCAGCAATCAGCCCCAGCATTTT. Encoded protein: CASSLSSNQPQHF.

The chain is built from TRBV9 and TRBJ2-7, with 7 nucleotides matching TRBD1. Unmatched junction bases numbered 5, after V lost 2 bases and J lost 3 bases. This CDR3 comprises 14 residues. CDR1 is SGDLS, CDR2 YYNGEE, per germline. The CDR3 sequence: CASSVRGQDYEQYF. The DNA of the CDR3 is TGTGCCAGCAGCGTTCGAGGACAGGACTACGAGCAGTACTTC.

There are a few counts of this clone. The CDR3 DNA is TGTGCCATCAGCCGACTAGCGGGACAGACAGATACGCAGTATTTT. Protein product: CAISRLAGQTDTQYF. The chain joins TRBV10-3 to TRBJ2-3; 11 bases are a match to TRBD2. The junction had 5 bases not matched to a gene; V was cut back by 6 bases and J by 3 bases. The CDR3 extends over 15 amino acids. CDR1 and CDR2 from the germline V gene are ENHRY and SYGVKD.

This clone has only a few counts. The chain combines TRBV5-1 with TRBJ1-5; D not certain. V lost 2 bases and J 4 bases, leaving 16 bases between the germline ends. The CDR3 is 16 residues long. CDR1 SGHRS and CDR2 YFSETQ come from the germline V gene. In DNA, the CDR3 is TGCGCCAGCAGCTTCTTGCCTGTCGGTGAAAATCAGCCCCAGCATTTT. As protein: CASSFLPVGENQPQHF.

In DNA, the CDR3 is TGCGCCAGCAGCCAAGGGTTACTAGCGGGAGTAGGCCAAGAGACCCAGTACTTC. This translates into CASSQGLLAGVGQETQYF. The chain links TRBV4-1 to TRBJ2-5; 11 nucleotides match TRBD2. In germline, CDR1 is MGHRA, CDR2 YSYEKL. The ends lost 1 base at V and 1 base at J; junction bases unmatched: 8. The CDR3 runs 18 residues.

The chain uses TRBV4-2 and TRBJ2-5; 12 bases are a match to TRBD1. V dropped 2 bases and J dropped 5; count of bases not matched to a gene: 9. CDR3 length equals 17 residues. The germline gives CDR1 LGHNA, CDR2 YNFKEQ. The CDR3 DNA sequence: TGTGCCAGCAGCCAATACCGGGACAGGGGGCAGAGGGAGACCCAGTACTTC. Amino acids: CASSQYRDRGQRETQYF.

The sample holds a few counts of this clone. The chain employs TRBV21-1 and TRBJ2-7; the table's D call, TRBD1, was not checked against the DNA. TRBV21-1 constitutes a pseudogene. The length of the CDR3 is 17 residues. The CDR3 here is CASSKFPDDRECYEQYF. Written as DNA, the CDR3 is TGTGCCAGCAGCAAATTTCCCGACGACAGGGAATGCTACGAGCAGTACTTC.

There are a few counts of this clone. The CDR3 sequence is CASSLEGANGELFF. The CDR3 DNA is TGTGCCAGCAGCTTAGAGGGGGCGAACGGGGAGCTGTTTTTT. The rearrangement links TRBV7-9 to TRBJ2-2, with 7 nucleotides matching TRBD1. The CDR3 loop spans 14 amino acids. The germline CDR1 and CDR2 sequences are SEHNR and FQNEAQ (reference sequence). The junction had 3 bases not matched to a gene; V was cut back by 1 base and J by 7 bases.

This clone was seen a handful of times. The chain combines TRBV7-3 with TRBJ2-3, with D perhaps assigned TRBD1 or TRBD2 (5 bases each). Per the germline V gene, CDR1 is SGHTA and CDR2 is FQGTGA. Between the trimmed V and J ends, which lost 5 bases and 4 bases, there was a span of 13 bases. The CDR3 totals 14 residues. The DNA of the CDR3 is TGTGCCAGCAGCCAGGGACCTAGGGCAGATACGCAGTATTTT. Translated, it gives CASSQGPRADTQYF. Full variable domain (missing parts from reference TRBV7-3 and TRBJ2-3): GAGVSQTPSNKVTEKGKYVELRCDPISGHTALYWYRQSLGQGPEFLIYFQGTGAADDSGLPNDRFFAVRPEGSVSTLKIQRTERGDSAVYLCASSQGPRADTQYFGPGTRLTVL.

V and J are TRBV15 and TRBJ2-5; a possible D gene is TRBD1 (5 bases). Per germline, CDR1 LNHNV and CDR2 YYDKDF (reference sequence). Trimming left V 5 bases short and J 5 bases short, with 18 bases between. This CDR3 comprises 15 residues. CDR3 sequence: CATSARMVRVETQYF. The CDR3 coding sequence is TGTGCCACCAGCGCTCGAATGGTCAGGGTGGAGACCCAGTACTTC. Drawing the rest from reference TRBV15 and TRBJ2-5, the complete variable domain is DAMVIQNPRYQVTQFGKPVTLSCSQTLNHNVMYWYQQKSSQAPKLLFHYYDKDFNNEADTPDNFQSRRPNTSFCFLDIRSPGLGDTAMYLCATSARMVRVETQYFGPGTRLLVL.

As concerns this clone: This CDR3 is also generated by other DNA sequences in the sample. This chain links TRBV5-1 with TRBJ2-5; 7 nucleotides match TRBD2. This CDR3 comprises 14 residues. Germline assignment: CDR1 SGHRS and CDR2 YFSETQ. The V and J ends lost 4 bases and 0 bases, in that order; junction bases with no gene match: 3. The CDR3 protein is CASSPGTNQETQYF. DNA of the CDR3: TGCGCCAGCAGCCCAGGGACTAACCAAGAGACCCAGTACTTC.

This clone was seen more than once but under ten times. This chain connects TRBV5-4 to TRBJ2-6; a possible D gene is TRBD2 (5 bases). Germline assignment: CDR1 SGHNT and CDR2 YYREEE (reference sequence). This CDR3 has 16 amino acids. Between the trimmed V and J ends, which lost 9 bases and 0 bases, there was a span of 16 bases. The CDR3 bases are TGTGCCACCCTGGGGTCGGGGTACTCTGGGGCCAACGTCCTGACTTTC. Protein sequence: CATLGSGYSGANVLTF. Complete variable domain (other parts from reference TRBV5-4 and TRBJ2-6): ETGVTQSPTHLIKTRGQQVTLRCSSQSGHNTVSWYQQALGQGPQFIFQYYREEENGRGNFPPRFSGLQFPNYSSELNVNALELDDSALYLCATLGSGYSGANVLTFGAGSRLTVL.